Presented here are 30 T cell receptor beta chains from one specimen sequenced in a study of blood T cell repertoires in COVID-19. Method: immunoSEQ multiplex PCR; TCRdb's copy keeps in-frame clones and lacks some. The sample lists 80,000 to 95,000 clones; about 76% were seen once. What was sequenced was peripheral blood. Receptor source: a woman of 80 years or more with active or convalescent COVID-19.

The V gene is TRBV5-1, the J gene TRBJ1-4; TRBD1 matches 8 bases. This CDR3 is built from 13 residues. Trimming removed 4 bases from V and 8 bases from J; junction bases left unmatched: 4. From germline, CDR1 is SGHRS and CDR2 YFSETQ. DNA of the CDR3: TGCGCCAGCAGCCCGGACAGGGCAGAAAAACTGTTTTTT. This translates into CASSPDRAEKLFF.

The CDR3 spells CASSYSGEAIDTQYF. The DNA of the CDR3 is TGTGCCAGCAGCTATAGCGGGGAGGCTATAGATACGCAGTATTTT. The rearrangement links TRBV9 to TRBJ2-3, with 8 bases that match TRBD2. The CDR3 consists of 15 residues. Looked up from germline, CDR1 is SGDLS and CDR2 is YYNGEE. J was trimmed by 5 bases and V by 4 bases; bases with no gene match: 9.

This chain connects TRBV12-3 or TRBV12-4 to TRBJ1-2; TRBD1 matches 10 bases. CDR3 length: 13 residues. Trimming removed 4 bases from V and 7 bases from J; junction bases left unmatched: 3. The DNA of the CDR3 is TGTGCCAGCAGTTCGACAGGGGGCGGTGGCTACACCTTC. This codes for CASSSTGGGGYTF.

The chain combines TRBV7-2 with TRBJ2-1; D ambiguous. The CDR3 extends over 13 amino acids. Trimming took 3 bases from V and 8 from J, leaving 11 bases between them. Germline-derived CDR1 and CDR2 are SGHTA and FQGNSA. In DNA form, the CDR3 reads TGTGCCAGCAGCTTTTCCTTCGAGGATGAGCAGTTCTTC. It is translated as CASSFSFEDEQFF.

This chain uses TRBV27 with TRBJ1-1; TRBD1 matches at 7 bases. With V trimmed by 6 bases and J by 2 bases, 9 bases remained unmatched. The length of the CDR3 is 15 residues. Germline-derived CDR1 and CDR2 are MNHEY and SMNVEV (reference sequence). The CDR3 here is CASSEGAAVNTEAFF. CDR3 DNA sequence: TGTGCCAGCAGCGAGGGGGCGGCGGTTAACACTGAAGCTTTCTTT.

The chain joins TRBV5-1 to TRBJ2-7; D call uncertain. Germline V lookup: CDR1 SGHRS, CDR2 YFSETQ. CDR3 size: 13 residues. V was cut by 0 bases and J by 6 bases, with 10 bases left in between. This CDR3 is CASSLDQVLEQYF. The DNA for the CDR3 is TGCGCCAGCAGCTTGGATCAGGTGCTCGAGCAGTACTTC. Together with reference TRBV5-1 and TRBJ2-7, the CDR3 gives the full variable domain: KAGVTQTPRYLIKTRGQQVTLSCSPISGHRSVSWYQQTPGQGLQFLFEYFSETQRNKGNFPGRFSGRQFSNSRSEMNVSTLELGDSALYLCASSLDQVLEQYFGPGTRLTVT.

Remarks on this clone: Different DNA sequences within this sample yield the same CDR3. The rearrangement uses TRBV30 and TRBJ2-5, with 7 bases matching TRBD2. V lost 1 base to trimming and J lost 4 bases; unmatched junction nucleotides: 9. Germline V gene lookup returns CDR1 GTSNPN and CDR2 SVGIG (reference sequence). The CDR3 has 15 amino acids. Here the CDR3 DNA reads TGTGCCTGGAGTGGGAAGGGCGGGGGAGGAGAGACCCAGTACTTC. It encodes CAWSGKGGGGETQYF.

This clone showed up just once. The V gene is TRBV7-2, the J gene TRBJ1-1; the D gene is possibly TRBD1 (5 bases). The V gene lost 0 bases and the J gene lost 5 bases, with 10 bases spanning the gap. This CDR3 contains 14 residues. Germline V CDR1 and CDR2: SGHTA, FQGNSA. CDR3 in DNA: TGTGCCAGCAGCTTAGCACGGGGGTCGACTGAAGCTTTCTTT. Protein sequence: CASSLARGSTEAFF.

This clone appeared a few times. The V gene is TRBV4-1, the J gene TRBJ2-7; TRBD1 is a possible D gene (6 bases). This CDR3 has 16 residues. V gave up 0 bases and J gave up 4 bases, with 16 bases separating them. CDR1 is MGHRA and CDR2 is YSYEKL in the germline V gene. CDR3 residues: CASSQDHAGAWYEQYF. The CDR3 nucleotides read TGCGCCAGCAGCCAAGATCACGCAGGGGCTTGGTACGAGCAGTACTTC.

The chain joins TRBV5-4 to TRBJ2-3; 8 positions match TRBD1. The length of the CDR3 is 13 residues. Trimming removed 2 bases from V and 8 bases from J; junction bases left unmatched: 4. Germline V gives CDR1 SGHNT, CDR2 YYREEE (reference sequence). CDR3 protein: CASSFDRGLTQYF. The DNA of the CDR3 is TGTGCCAGCAGCTTCGACAGGGGCCTTACGCAGTATTTT.

This clone was detected a few times. The chain links TRBV19 to TRBJ1-2; a weak D match, TRBD1 (6 bases). Germline-derived CDR1 and CDR2 are LNHDA and SQIVND (reference sequence). The CDR3 has 15 residues. Trimming shortened V by 4 bases and J by 5 bases, and 17 bases separated the two germline ends. The CDR3 sequence: CASSTSTGSVYGYTF. In DNA, the CDR3 is TGTGCCAGTAGTACCTCTACAGGGTCGGTATATGGCTACACCTTC.

The chain couples TRBV5-1 to TRBJ1-1; D may be TRBD1 (6 bases). Germline-derived CDR1 and CDR2 are SGHRS and YFSETQ. The CDR3 has 15 residues. V lost 5 bases and J lost 3, with 17 bases in between. Here the CDR3 DNA reads TGCGCCAGCAGGAGGGACACCTCAAAAGACACTGAAGCTTTCTTT. Protein: CASRRDTSKDTEAFF. The whole variable domain, filled in from reference TRBV5-1 and TRBJ1-1, reads KAGVTQTPRYLIKTRGQQVTLSCSPISGHRSVSWYQQTPGQGLQFLFEYFSETQRNKGNFPGRFSGRQFSNSRSEMNVSTLELGDSALYLCASRRDTSKDTEAFFGQGTRLTVV.

CDR3 DNA sequence: TGTGCCAGCAGCTTGGGACAGGGAAACGGAAACACCATATATTTT. Its protein is CASSLGQGNGNTIYF. The chain couples TRBV5-6 to TRBJ1-3; 7 bases match TRBD1. CDR1 is SGHDT and CDR2 is YYEEEE in the germline V gene. The ends lost 0 bases at V and 4 bases at J; junction bases unmatched: 4. CDR3 size: 15 residues. Together with reference TRBV5-6 and TRBJ1-3, the CDR3 gives the full variable domain: DAGVTQSPTHLIKTRGQQVTLRCSPKSGHDTVSWYQQALGQGPQFIFQYYEEEERQRGNFPDRFSGHQFPNYSSELNVNALLLGDSALYLCASSLGQGNGNTIYFGEGSWLTVV.

This clone was observed a single time. The V call is TRBV9, the J call TRBJ1-4, with TRBD1 identical over 7 bases. Germline V lookup: CDR1 SGDLS, CDR2 YYNGEE. J gave up 5 bases and V 4 bases, and 5 bases lay outside the gene matches. This CDR3 contains 14 residues. Here the CDR3 reads CASSLGTENEKLFF. The CDR3 bases are TGTGCCAGCAGCTTGGGGACAGAGAATGAAAAACTGTTTTTT. Using reference TRBV9 and TRBJ1-4 for the parts outside the CDR3, the full variable domain is DSGVTQTPKHLITATGQRVTLRCSPRSGDLSVYWYQQSLDQGLQFLIQYYNGEERAKGNILERFSAQQFPDLHSELNLSSLELGDSALYFCASSLGTENEKLFFGSGTQLSVL.

This clone has more than one count but fewer than ten. The gene calls are TRBV19 and TRBJ1-2; 9 nucleotides align to TRBD1. Germline assignment: CDR1 LNHDA and CDR2 SQIVND (reference sequence). Trimming took 3 bases from V and 3 from J; bases not matched to a gene: 5. The CDR3 covers 15 residues. CDR3 DNA: TGTGCCAGTAGTATCGCTGGGACAGGGTACTATGGCTACACCTTC. Translating it yields CASSIAGTGYYGYTF.

This sequence joins TRBV5-6 and TRBJ2-3, with TRBD1 identical over 8 bases. The CDR3 is 19 residues long. Trimming cost V 4 bases and J 0 bases; bases outside gene matches: 16. Germline V gene sequence: CDR1 SGHDT, CDR2 YYEEEE. In nucleotides, the CDR3 is TGTGCCAGCAGCGCCACCTGGCCCGGGACAGGTACTAGCACAGATACGCAGTATTTT. Encoded protein: CASSATWPGTGTSTDTQYF.

The chain links TRBV4-1 to TRBJ1-2; TRBD1 might be the D (5 bases). The CDR3 runs to 17 residues. The V end lost 1 base, the J end lost 8 bases, and 23 bases lay between the germline ends. Germline CDR1 and CDR2: MGHRA and YSYEKL. CDR3 DNA: TGCGCCAGCAGCCAAGTCCCTATGGAGGGGCTCGGGAGGGGCTACACCTTC. It encodes CASSQVPMEGLGRGYTF.

The chain uses TRBV9 and TRBJ1-2, with unresolved D. The germline V gene has CDR1 SGDLS and CDR2 YYNGEE. CDR3 size: 11 residues. Trimming took off 6 bases at V and 8 bases at J, with 11 bases between the two ends. The CDR3 reads CASNGDGGYTF. The CDR3 DNA reads TGTGCCAGCAACGGGGATGGGGGCTACACCTTC.

This clone was observed a few times. The gene calls are TRBV7-9 and TRBJ1-4; TRBD1 is a possible D gene (5 bases). This CDR3 is built from 14 residues. Germline CDR1 SEHNR, CDR2 FQNEAQ (reference sequence). Trimming took 5 bases from V and 6 from J, leaving 13 bases between them. The CDR3 DNA sequence: TGTGCCAGCAGCGTTCGTGGGGCGGATGAAAAACTGTTTTTT. It translates to CASSVRGADEKLFF.

CDR3 region: CASSTPQGGTEAFF. CDR3 nucleotide sequence: TGTGCCAGCAGCACCCCACAGGGGGGGACTGAAGCTTTCTTT. The rearrangement joins TRBV5-4 to TRBJ1-1, with 8 nucleotides matching TRBD1. This CDR3 is 14 amino acids long. CDR1 is SGHNT and CDR2 is YYREEE in the germline V gene (reference sequence). V lost 4 bases to trimming and J lost 5 bases; unmatched junction nucleotides: 7.

This clone was found many times. V and J are TRBV6-5 and TRBJ1-2; no clear D. Trimming left V 6 bases short and J 6 bases short, with 11 bases between. This CDR3 contains 12 residues. The germline gives CDR1 MNHEY, CDR2 SVGAGI. CDR3 coding DNA: TGTGCCAGCAGGAATATTGGAGATGGCTACACCTTC. Encoded protein: CASRNIGDGYTF.

The gene calls are TRBV28 and TRBJ1-5, with D tentatively TRBD1 (6 bases). The CDR3 contains 14 residues. CDR1 MDHEN and CDR2 SYDVKM come from the germline V gene. V lost 6 bases and J 4 bases, leaving 13 bases between the germline ends. CDR3: CASRAGGANQPQHF. The CDR3 nucleotides read TGTGCCAGCAGAGCGGGGGGGGCTAATCAGCCCCAGCATTTT. Looking up the rest from reference TRBV28 and TRBJ1-5 gives the full variable domain: DVKVTQSSRYLVKRTGEKVFLECVQDMDHENMFWYRQDPGLGLRLIYFSYDVKMKEKGDIPEGYSVSREKKERFSLILESASTNQTSMYLCASRAGGANQPQHFGDGTRLSIL.

This clone occurred once. V and J are TRBV5-4 and TRBJ1-2; possibly TRBD1 for D (6 bases). Germline V CDR1 and CDR2: SGHNT, YYREEE (reference sequence). Trimming removed 3 bases from V and 4 bases from J, with 10 bases in between. CDR3 length equals 13 residues. DNA of the CDR3: TGTGCCAGCAGCTCCGACAGGTCCTATGGCTACACCTTC. Translation: CASSSDRSYGYTF.

The CDR3 is CASSLRRQGNVGEKLFF. The CDR3, as DNA: TGTGCCAGCAGCTTAAGGAGACAGGGGAATGTAGGAGAAAAACTGTTTTTT. V usage is TRBV7-9 and J usage is TRBJ1-4, with TRBD1 identical over 8 bases. V gave up 2 bases and J gave up 8 bases; unmatched junction bases: 13. Germline values: CDR1 SEHNR, CDR2 FQNEAQ (reference sequence). The CDR3 loop spans 17 amino acids.

The CDR3 spells CASSPGTLYNEQFF. The CDR3 DNA reads TGTGCCAGTAGTCCCGGGACTCTCTACAATGAGCAGTTCTTC. This chain links TRBV19 with TRBJ2-1; tentative D call: TRBD2 (6 bases). V was trimmed by 5 bases and J by 3 bases, leaving 11 bases between them. Germline V lookup: CDR1 LNHDA, CDR2 SQIVND (reference sequence). The CDR3 has 14 residues.

This chain links TRBV5-8 with TRBJ1-5, with 7 bases identical to TRBD1. This CDR3 has 14 residues. The germline V gene has CDR1 SGHTS and CDR2 YDEGEE. After removal of 0 bases from V and 7 bases from J, the junction contained 4 bases not matched to a gene. CDR3 bases: TGTGCCAGCAGCTTGGTCCAGGGGGGCCAGCCCCAGCATTTT. Protein product: CASSLVQGGQPQHF.

The chain is built from TRBV7-8 and TRBJ1-6, with TRBD1 as a possible D gene (6 bases). V lost 2 bases, J lost 8 bases, and 16 bases lay in between. CDR1 is SGHVS and CDR2 is FQNEAQ in the germline V gene. This CDR3 has 16 residues. The CDR3 is CASSLSTGGADSPLHF. CDR3 coding DNA: TGTGCCAGCAGCTTATCAACGGGGGGCGCGGATTCACCCCTCCACTTT.

The V and J genes are TRBV29-1 and TRBJ1-4, with D possibly being TRBD1 (5 bases). The CDR3 sequence is 14 residues long. CDR1 is SQVTM, CDR2 ANQGSEA, per germline. V was shortened by 4 bases and J by 3 bases, with 12 bases between the two germline ends. CDR3 residues: CSVVTATSNEKLFF. The CDR3 nucleotides read TGCAGCGTTGTGACAGCCACCTCTAATGAAAAACTGTTTTTT.

This clone appeared a few times. V and J are TRBV5-4 and TRBJ1-2, with 7 bases aligning to TRBD1. Germline CDR1 is SGHNT and CDR2 is YYREEE (reference sequence). V shed 4 bases and J 1 base; nucleotides not matched to a gene: 7. The CDR3 consists of 15 residues. CDR3 DNA: TGTGCCAGCAGCAGACAGGGTTTCGGTAACTATGGCTACACCTTC. This codes for CASSRQGFGNYGYTF. Complete variable domain (other parts from reference TRBV5-4 and TRBJ1-2): ETGVTQSPTHLIKTRGQQVTLRCSSQSGHNTVSWYQQALGQGPQFIFQYYREEENGRGNFPPRFSGLQFPNYSSELNVNALELDDSALYLCASSRQGFGNYGYTFGSGTRLTVV.

V and J are TRBV7-2 and TRBJ1-4, with unresolved D. The CDR3 runs 15 residues. Between the trimmed V and J ends, which lost 0 bases and 3 bases, there was a span of 8 bases. Per germline, CDR1 SGHTA and CDR2 FQGNSA. Written as DNA, the CDR3 is TGTGCCAGCAGCTTAGCTGATGGAGCTAATGAAAAACTGTTTTTT. Translating gives CASSLADGANEKLFF.